These T cell receptor beta chains were read from a single sample in a study of blood T cell repertoires in COVID-19. This table comes from immunoSEQ multiplex PCR, and its TCRdb copy is limited to in-frame clones, with some not included. The sample shows over 250,000 clones, around 90% of them seen only once. Source material: PBMCs or T cells enriched from blood (not recorded which). These receptor sequences come from a woman aged 18-29 years who had recovered from COVID-19. Both conserved end residues are part of each CDR3. The D gene is left open where the match is weak. Only some rows state a clone size, as once, few, many or a class for expanded clones.

d_call	v_call	j_call	clone_size	cdr3_aa	cdr3_nt
TRBD2	TRBV18	TRBJ2-1	-	CASSPSAGDTYNEQFF	TGTGCCAGCTCACCATCGGCGGGGGATACCTACAATGAGCAGTTCTTC
TRBD2	TRBV18	TRBJ2-2	-	CASSLGLAGARELFF	TGTGCCAGCTCACTTGGACTAGCGGGAGCCCGGGAGCTGTTTTTT
-	TRBV12-3/TRBV12-4	TRBJ2-5	few	CASSLNAGETQYF	TGTGCCAGCAGTTTAAACGCCGGGGAGACCCAGTACTTC
TRBD1	TRBV11-2	TRBJ2-7	-	CASSLANVATGGVDGEQYF	TGTGCCAGCAGCTTAGCCAACGTGGCCACAGGGGGCGTCGATGGCGAGCAGTACTTC
-	TRBV6-2/TRBV6-3	TRBJ1-3	-	CASSYSRVGLTSGNTIYF	TGTGCCAGCAGTTATTCTCGGGTTGGCTTAACCTCTGGAAACACCATATATTTT
-	TRBV7-3	TRBJ1-1	-	CASSRNRNTEAFF	TGTGCCAGCAGTCGTAATAGGAACACTGAAGCTTTCTTT
-	TRBV23-1	TRBJ2-7	-	CASSRSVTGAHEQYF	TGCGCCAGCAGTCGATCGGTGACAGGTGCCCACGAGCAGTACTTC
-	TRBV7-9	TRBJ1-5	-	CASSLAEGYSNQPQHF	TGTGCCAGCAGCTTAGCGGAGGGGTATAGCAATCAGCCCCAGCATTTT
TRBD1	TRBV5-1	TRBJ1-2	-	CASSVNRGPYGYTF	TGCGCCAGCAGCGTTAACAGGGGGCCCTATGGCTACACCTTC
TRBD1	TRBV7-2	TRBJ2-7	-	CASSTQGASYEQYF	TGTGCCAGCAGCACACAGGGGGCCTCCTACGAGCAGTACTTC
TRBD1	TRBV7-9	TRBJ2-5	-	CASSGTGEGSEETQYF	TGTGCCAGCAGCGGGACAGGGGAAGGCTCCGAAGAGACCCAGTACTTC